Listed below are T cell receptor beta chains from one sample, sequenced in a study of T cell changes during pregnancy in multiple sclerosis. Clones were read by immunoSEQ multiplex PCR, and TCRdb kept only the in-frame ones, dropping some. The sample yields roughly 40,000 clones, 80% to 95% seen once. This sample comprised CD4+ T cells from peripheral blood mononuclear cells, obtained after pregnancy. The receptors originated from a female donor in good health, enrolled as a control in a pregnancy study. CDR3s include the opening cysteine and the closing phenylalanine or tryptophan. A D gene is named only where the DNA matches it firmly. The size entry is marked missing in some rows and otherwise reads once, few, many or a size class.

clone_size,v_call,j_call,d_call,cdr3_nt,cdr3_aa
NA,TRBV7-3,TRBJ2-1,TRBD1,TGTGCCAGCAGCTATACAGGGGGTGATGAGCAGTTCTTC,CASSYTGGDEQFF
NA,TRBV11-2,TRBJ2-5,NA,TGTGCCACCGAAGGTTGGGCAAACCAAGAGACCCAGTACTTC,CATEGWANQETQYF
NA,TRBV6-1,TRBJ2-3,NA,TGTGCCAGCGGTTGGACAGACTACACAGATACGCAGTATTTT,CASGWTDYTDTQYF
NA,TRBV5-6,TRBJ1-4,TRBD1,TGTGCCAGCAGCTCGACAGGGGGCCAGGAAAAACTGTTTTTT,CASSSTGGQEKLFF
NA,TRBV10-1,TRBJ2-7,TRBD2,TGCGCCACTTCAGCGGGGGGGCCTTATTACGAGCAGTACTTC,CATSAGGPYYEQYF
NA,TRBV4-2,TRBJ2-2,NA,TGTGCCAGCAGCCAAGATTCGGGGGGCTGGACCGGGGAGCTGTTTTTT,CASSQDSGGWTGELFF
NA,TRBV30,TRBJ1-5,NA,TGTGCCTGGAGTGTACAGGGATGGCAGCCCCAGCATTTT,CAWSVQGWQPQHF
NA,TRBV9,TRBJ1-6,NA,TGTGCCAGCAGCGTAGCCACTGCTGGTTCACCCCTCCACTTT,CASSVATAGSPLHF
NA,TRBV6-5,TRBJ1-2,NA,TGTGCCAGCAGCCAGGGAACTGGCTACACCTTC,CASSQGTGYTF
NA,TRBV6-6,TRBJ1-1,NA,TGTGCCAGCAGCCAGCCGGGACACGTAAGGGCTTTCTTT,CASSQPGHVRAFF
NA,TRBV4-1,TRBJ1-2,TRBD1,TGCGCCAGCAGCCACCCAGACAGGGCTAACTATGGCTACACCTTC,CASSHPDRANYGYTF
once,TRBV28,TRBJ2-2,NA,TGTGCCAGCAGCATATCGGGCGGGGAGCTGTTTTTT,CASSISGGELFF
once,TRBV5-1,TRBJ2-3,TRBD2,TGCGCCAGCAGCCATTTAGCGGGGGACACAGATACGCAGTATTTT,CASSHLAGDTDTQYF
NA,TRBV18,TRBJ1-4,NA,TGTGCCAGCTCGCTTTCACGGCAGGGTGGTGAAAAACTGTTTTTT,CASSLSRQGGEKLFF
NA,TRBV18,TRBJ1-1,NA,TGTGCCAGCTCACACAGGAACACTGAAGCTTTCTTT,CASSHRNTEAFF
few,TRBV4-2,TRBJ1-2,NA,TGTGCCAGCAGCCGGGGAGGAGCGGATGGCTACACCTTC,CASSRGGADGYTF
NA,TRBV29-1,TRBJ2-2,TRBD2,TGCAGCGGGGGGACTAGCGGGAGAAGAGGGGAGCTGTTTTTT,CSGGTSGRRGELFF
NA,TRBV27,TRBJ2-7,TRBD2,TGTGCCAGCAGTTTATTTCAAGCGGGAGTAGGGGAGCAGTACTTC,CASSLFQAGVGEQYF
NA,TRBV28,TRBJ1-1,NA,TGTGCCAGCAGTTTTCGGACTGAAGCTTTCTTT,CASSFRTEAFF
NA,TRBV15,TRBJ1-5,NA,TGTGCCACCAGCAGACTCAATCGGGGGGGGCGTAATAGCAATCAGCCCCAGCATTTT,CATSRLNRGGRNSNQPQHF
NA,TRBV11-2,TRBJ2-2,TRBD2,TGTGCCAGCAGCAAGGGACTAGCGGACTACACCGGGGAGCTGTTTTTT,CASSKGLADYTGELFF
NA,TRBV7-2,TRBJ2-7,NA,TGTGCCAGCAGTAGGGAGGCCTTAAACTACGAGCAGTACTTC,CASSREALNYEQYF
NA,TRBV19,TRBJ2-5,NA,TGTGCCAGTAGTATCCGGCGGGAACTTCTCTACCAAGAGACCCAGTACTTC,CASSIRRELLYQETQYF
once,TRBV6-1,TRBJ2-3,TRBD1,TGTGCCAGCGCCCTGACAGGGGCGGATACGCAGTATTTT,CASALTGADTQYF
NA,TRBV4-1,TRBJ2-1,NA,TGCGCCAGCAGCCAGATACAGGGAAGCTCCTACAATGAGCAGTTCTTC,CASSQIQGSSYNEQFF
NA,TRBV5-1,TRBJ2-7,NA,TGCGCCAGCAGCTTAGACGGGAGTAGCTACGAGCAGTACTTC,CASSLDGSSYEQYF
NA,TRBV20-1,TRBJ1-6,NA,TGCAGTGCTAGTCAGGCGGGGGGGGCCCACTTT,CSASQAGGAHF
few,TRBV7-3,TRBJ1-5,NA,TGTGCCAGCAGCTTAGGCCTGAATCAGCCCCAGCATTTT,CASSLGLNQPQHF
NA,TRBV27,TRBJ1-1,NA,TGTGCCAGCAGTCCCCTCGGACACCGTGAAACGGACACTGAAGCTTTCTTT,CASSPLGHRETDTEAFF
NA,TRBV4-1,TRBJ2-2,NA,TGCGCCAGCAGCCAAGATGCGGCGGCGACTATAGGCACCGGGGAGCTGTTTTTT,CASSQDAAATIGTGELFF
NA,TRBV6-1,TRBJ2-3,NA,TGTGCCAGCAGTGGTTATAGGGGGTACACAGATACGCAGTATTTT,CASSGYRGYTDTQYF
NA,TRBV29-1,TRBJ2-3,NA,TGCAGCGTTGGTCGGGGAGGTCGGACAGATACGCAGTATTTT,CSVGRGGRTDTQYF
NA,TRBV19,TRBJ2-2,NA,TGTGCCAGTAGTATGGGGGGGAACACCGGGGAGCTGTTTTTT,CASSMGGNTGELFF
NA,TRBV7-3,TRBJ2-7,NA,TGTGCCAGCAGCCTCAACAAAACGGATAGAGGTCCCTACGAGCAGTACTTC,CASSLNKTDRGPYEQYF
NA,TRBV7-9,TRBJ1-5,NA,TGTGCCAGCAGCTTCGATCAGCCCCAGCATTTT,CASSFDQPQHF
NA,TRBV5-5,TRBJ2-7,NA,TGTGCCAGCAGCGTACAGGGTCCCTACGAGCAGTACTTC,CASSVQGPYEQYF
NA,TRBV19,TRBJ2-1,NA,TGTGCCAGTAGTATCGCTATATCTTACAATGAGCAGTTCTTC,CASSIAISYNEQFF
NA,TRBV27,TRBJ2-1,TRBD1,TGTGCCAGCAGTCGACTCTCAACAGGGGGCTATGAGCAGTTCTTC,CASSRLSTGGYEQFF
once,TRBV4-1,TRBJ1-4,NA,TGCGCCAGCAGCCAGGGTGACAATAATGAAAAACTGTTTTTT,CASSQGDNNEKLFF
NA,TRBV5-1,TRBJ2-2,NA,TGCGCCAGCAGCTTGGAGGTGACAGAGAACACCGGGGAGCTGTTTTTT,CASSLEVTENTGELFF
NA,TRBV6-5,TRBJ2-3,TRBD2,TGTGCCAGCAGGACTAGCGGGAGCGGGGATACGCAGTATTTT,CASRTSGSGDTQYF
NA,TRBV10-3,TRBJ2-2,TRBD1,TGTGCCATCAGTGAAGGAGGACAGGGGTACCTTTCGAACACCGGGGAGCTGTTTTTT,CAISEGGQGYLSNTGELFF
NA,TRBV18,TRBJ2-3,NA,TGTGCCAGCTCACTGATCAGTAACACAGATACGCAGTATTTT,CASSLISNTDTQYF
NA,TRBV11-2,TRBJ1-1,TRBD1,TGTGCCAGCAGCTTTACCGGGACAGGGCTTACGGCTTTCTTT,CASSFTGTGLTAFF
NA,TRBV28,TRBJ2-5,TRBD2,TGTGCCAGCAGTTTAAGGCGGAACGGGGGGGAGACCCAGTACTTC,CASSLRRNGGETQYF
NA,TRBV5-5,TRBJ1-2,NA,TGTGCCAGCAGCTTCACGGACAGTACCGTCACCTTC,CASSFTDSTVTF
NA,TRBV19,TRBJ1-3,NA,TGTGCCAGTAGTATGCGGGGGACTGGAAACACCATATATTTT,CASSMRGTGNTIYF
NA,TRBV4-1,TRBJ2-1,NA,TGCGCCAGCAGGACTACGTGGCGTATCTACAATGAGCAGTTCTTC,CASRTTWRIYNEQFF
NA,TRBV29-1,TRBJ2-1,TRBD2,TGCAGCGTTTCGCGGGGGGGCTACAATGAGCAGTTCTTC,CSVSRGGYNEQFF
once,TRBV28,TRBJ2-2,TRBD1,TGTGCCAGCAGTCCCGCGGGCAGGGGGATCGGGGAGCTGTTTTTT,CASSPAGRGIGELFF
NA,TRBV7-9,TRBJ2-7,NA,TGTGCCAGCAGCTTTGGCGGGAAGGACGAGCAGTACTTC,CASSFGGKDEQYF
NA,TRBV6-5,TRBJ2-2,TRBD1,TGTGCCAGCAGTTCCCGGACAGGGCGGGGAACCGGGGAGCTGTTTTTT,CASSSRTGRGTGELFF
NA,TRBV9,TRBJ1-6,NA,TGTGCCAGCAGCGTAGACAGGGCCGAGAATTCACCCCTCCACTTT,CASSVDRAENSPLHF
NA,TRBV28,TRBJ1-5,NA,TGTGCCAGCAGAGACATGGGGGGATATCAGCCCCAGCATTTT,CASRDMGGYQPQHF
NA,TRBV5-1,TRBJ2-1,NA,TGCGCCAGCAGCGCTAACTACAATGAGCAGTTCTTC,CASSANYNEQFF